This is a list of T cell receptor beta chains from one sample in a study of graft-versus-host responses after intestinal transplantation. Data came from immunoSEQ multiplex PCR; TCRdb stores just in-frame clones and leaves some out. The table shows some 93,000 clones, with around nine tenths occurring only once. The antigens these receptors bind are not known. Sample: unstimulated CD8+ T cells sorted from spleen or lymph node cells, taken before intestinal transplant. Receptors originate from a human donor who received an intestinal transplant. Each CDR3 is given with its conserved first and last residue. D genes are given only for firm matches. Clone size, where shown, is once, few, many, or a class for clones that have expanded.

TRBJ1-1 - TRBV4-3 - TGCGCCAGCAGCCAAGTGGCACACACTGAAGCTTTCTTT CASSQVAHTEAFF
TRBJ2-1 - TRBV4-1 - TGCGCCAGCAGCCAAGATTCAGGGGCCAATGAGCAGTTCTTC CASSQDSGANEQFF
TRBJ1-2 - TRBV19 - TGTGCCAGTACGCGCACCAACTATGGCTACACCTTC CASTRTNYGYTF
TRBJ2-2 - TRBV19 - TGTGCCAGTATCAAGCCGAACACCGGGGAGCTGTTTTTT CASIKPNTGELFF
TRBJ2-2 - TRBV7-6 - TGTGCCAGCAGCTGGGCTCCCAGTTCGAACACCGGGGAGCTGTTTTTT CASSWAPSSNTGELFF
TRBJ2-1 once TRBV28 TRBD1 TGTGCCAGCAGTCCCCCGGGACAGGGTACGCTCGATGAGCAGTTCTTC CASSPPGQGTLDEQFF
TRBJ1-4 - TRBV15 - TGTGCCACCAGCAGAATACAGACCGATGGTGAAAAACTGTTTTTT CATSRIQTDGEKLFF
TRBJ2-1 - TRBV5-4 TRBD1 TGTGCCAGCAGCCCCGACAGGGGTGAGCAGTTCTTC CASSPDRGEQFF
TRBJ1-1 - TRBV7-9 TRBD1 TGTGCCAGCAGCCTACGGGACAGGGGTACTGAAGCTTTCTTT CASSLRDRGTEAFF
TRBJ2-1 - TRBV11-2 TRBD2 TGTGCCAGCAGCTCCGCGGGAGCTTTCCACAATGAGCAGTTCTTC CASSSAGAFHNEQFF
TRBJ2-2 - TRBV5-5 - TGTGCCAGTCAGTTGAGACATCACGCCGGGGAGCTGTTTTTT CASQLRHHAGELFF
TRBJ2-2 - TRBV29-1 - TGCAGCGTTGTAACTAACACCGGGGAGCTGTTTTTT CSVVTNTGELFF
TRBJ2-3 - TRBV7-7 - TGTGCCAGCAGCCCCCAAAGAGGGTACGCGCAGTATTTT CASSPQRGYAQYF
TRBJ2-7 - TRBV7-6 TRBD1 TGTGCCAGCAGCTTAGGCGGACAGGGCACCTACGAGCAGTACTTC CASSLGGQGTYEQYF
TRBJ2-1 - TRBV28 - TGTGCCAGCCCTAGACCGGGGGGCTGCTTATCGAACAATGAGCAGTTCTTC CASPRPGGCLSNNEQFF
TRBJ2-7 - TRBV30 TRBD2 TGTGCCTGGAGTGTCGGGGGGAACTACGAGCAGTACTTC CAWSVGGNYEQYF
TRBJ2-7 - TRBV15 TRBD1 TGTGCCACCAGTGATTCCCGGGACAGATACTACGAGCAGTACTTC CATSDSRDRYYEQYF
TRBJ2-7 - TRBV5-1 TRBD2 TGCGCCAGCAGCTTTTGGGAGGGATCCTACGAGCAGTACTTC CASSFWEGSYEQYF
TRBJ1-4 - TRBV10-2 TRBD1 TGCGCCAGCAGTGAGTCGACAGGGTGGGGTGAAAAACTGTTTTTT CASSESTGWGEKLFF
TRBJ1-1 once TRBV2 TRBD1 TGTGCCAGCAGACGCGGGACAGCCATGAACACTGAAGCTTTCTTT CASRRGTAMNTEAFF
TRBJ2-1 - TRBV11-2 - TGTGCCAGCAGCTTACAATTAGAGGATCCCTACAATGAGCAGTTCTTC CASSLQLEDPYNEQFF
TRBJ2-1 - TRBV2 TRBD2 TGTGCCAGCAGTGTATCGGGAGGACCCTACAATGAGCAGTTCTTC CASSVSGGPYNEQFF
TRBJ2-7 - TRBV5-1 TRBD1 TGCGCCAGCAGCTTAAGGACAGGGGGGTTCGACGAGCAGTACTTC CASSLRTGGFDEQYF
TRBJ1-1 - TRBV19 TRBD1 TGTGCCAGTAGTAGCCGGGACAGGTTAGTTAGTCGGAACACTGAAGCTTTCTTT CASSSRDRLVSRNTEAFF
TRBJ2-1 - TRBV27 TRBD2 TGTGCCAGCAGTCTCACTAGCGGACGAGCATGGTTCTTC CASSLTSGRAWFF
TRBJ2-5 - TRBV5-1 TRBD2 TGCGCCAGCAGCTTGGTCGGGGGGTACCAAGAGACCCAGTACTTC CASSLVGGYQETQYF
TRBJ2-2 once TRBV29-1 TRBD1 TGCAGCGTTGCCGGGACAGCGAACACCGGGGAGCTGTTTTTT CSVAGTANTGELFF
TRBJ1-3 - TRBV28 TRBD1 TGTGCCAGCAGTCCGCTGGACAGGGGGCAAGGAAACACCATATATTTT CASSPLDRGQGNTIYF
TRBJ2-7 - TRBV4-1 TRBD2 TGCGCCAGCGGGGCGAATAGCGGGAGTATCTACGAGCAGTACTTC CASGANSGSIYEQYF
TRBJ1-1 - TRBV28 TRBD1 TGTGCCAGCACCATGGACAGGGGGCTCGGCACTGAAGCTTTCTTT CASTMDRGLGTEAFF
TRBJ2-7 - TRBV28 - TGTGCCAGCATTGATAGGGGAAGCTCCTACGAGCAGTACTTC CASIDRGSSYEQYF
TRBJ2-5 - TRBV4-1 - TGCGCCAGCAGCCAAGACCCCGCAGGGCAAGAGACCCAGTACTTC CASSQDPAGQETQYF
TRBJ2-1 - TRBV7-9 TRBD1 TGTGCCAGCAGCTTAGCCCCGGGACAGGTGTACAATGAGCAGTTCTTC CASSLAPGQVYNEQFF
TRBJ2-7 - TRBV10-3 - TGTGCCATCAGTCCAAGCGAGAGCTCCTACGAGCAGTACTTC CAISPSESSYEQYF
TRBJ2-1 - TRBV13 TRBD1 TGTGCCAGCAGCACCACAGGGGTGTGGGATGAGCAGTTCTTC CASSTTGVWDEQFF
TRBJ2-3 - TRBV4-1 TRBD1 TGCGCCAGCAGCCCCCCCGGCAGGGGGCAGGGTACGCAGTATTTT CASSPPGRGQGTQYF